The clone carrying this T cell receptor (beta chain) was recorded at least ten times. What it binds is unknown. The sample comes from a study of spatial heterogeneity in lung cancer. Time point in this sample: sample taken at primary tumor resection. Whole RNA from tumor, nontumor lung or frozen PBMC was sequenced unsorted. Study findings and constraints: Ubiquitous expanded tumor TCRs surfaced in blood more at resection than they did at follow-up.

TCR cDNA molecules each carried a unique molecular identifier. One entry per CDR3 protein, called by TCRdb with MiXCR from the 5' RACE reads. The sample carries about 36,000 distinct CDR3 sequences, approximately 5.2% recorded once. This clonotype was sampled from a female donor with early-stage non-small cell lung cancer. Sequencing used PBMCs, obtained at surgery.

The CDR3 region has the DNA TGTGCCAGCCCCACGGGGGTGGACTACGAGCAGTACTTC. It yields the protein CASPTGVDYEQYF. The V gene is TRBV6-1, the J gene TRBJ2-7, with D perhaps matching TRBD2 (6 bases). Per germline, CDR1 MNHNS and CDR2 SASEGT. Trimming stripped 8 bases from V and 3 bases from J, with 14 bases between. The CDR3 runs 13 residues.